Below are 10 T cell receptor beta chains sequenced from a single sample in a study of cytomegalovirus exposure and HLA in healthy donors. The assay was immunoSEQ multiplex PCR, and TCRdb's table has in-frame clones only and misses some. The repertoire holds fewer than 250,000 clones, with around 80% as singletons. What was sequenced was PBMCs. The receptors were sampled from a woman in her 30s in good health and CMV-seropositive.

J is TRBJ2-7 and V is TRBV7-6; tentatively, D is TRBD1 (5 bases). The CDR3 spans 14 residues. The germline gives CDR1 SGHVS, CDR2 FNYEAQ. V lost 2 bases to trimming and J lost 3 bases, with 11 bases between them. The CDR3 nucleotides read TGTGCCAGCAGCTTATCACCAGGGAACTACGAGCAGTACTTC. Translation: CASSLSPGNYEQYF.

The chain's CDR3 is CASSITSHRGTEAFF. CDR3 bases: TGTGCCAGCAGCATCACCTCCCACCGGGGAACTGAAGCTTTCTTT. This chain connects TRBV9 to TRBJ1-1; D not resolved. This CDR3 contains 15 residues. Per germline, CDR1 SGDLS and CDR2 YYNGEE. V was clipped by 4 bases and J by 5 bases, with 18 bases between them.

In DNA form, the CDR3 reads TGTGCCAGCAGTACCTGGGACGGTACGCAGTATTTT. Amino acid sequence: CASSTWDGTQYF. This chain connects TRBV27 to TRBJ2-3; D is tentatively TRBD1 or TRBD2 (5 bases each). The CDR3 extends over 12 amino acids. The V gene's germline CDR1 is MNHEY and CDR2 SMNVEV (reference sequence). Trimming shortened V by 5 bases and J by 8 bases, and 11 bases separated the two germline ends.

This chain links TRBV5-1 with TRBJ2-3; no definite D call. Germline V CDR1 and CDR2: SGHRS, YFSETQ. V was trimmed by 7 bases and J by 2 bases, leaving 17 bases between them. CDR3 length: 15 residues. CDR3 nucleotides: TGCGCCAGCTCCCCAATCACCCTTAACACAGATACGCAGTATTTT. The encoded protein is CASSPITLNTDTQYF.

As for this clone: Other DNA variants within this sample encode the same CDR3. This sequence joins TRBV27 and TRBJ2-1; TRBD2 matches 15 bases. CDR3 size: 15 residues. The V and J ends lost 6 bases and 7 bases, in that order; junction bases with no gene match: 4. Germline loops: CDR1 MNHEY, CDR2 SMNVEV (reference sequence). DNA of the CDR3: TGTGCCAGCAGCCTCGGGACTAGCGGGAGGAATGAGCAGTTCTTC. Translated, it gives CASSLGTSGRNEQFF.

The genes are TRBV27 and TRBJ1-1; the D is unclear. Trimming stripped 7 bases from V and 2 bases from J, with 20 bases between. CDR1 MNHEY and CDR2 SMNVEV come from the germline V gene (reference sequence). This CDR3 is built from 16 residues. CDR3 sequence: CASTRTVAPGNTEAFF. CDR3 bases: TGTGCCAGCACCCGCACAGTGGCCCCGGGCAACACTGAAGCTTTCTTT.

V is TRBV5-6 and J is TRBJ2-2; 10 bases agree with TRBD1. The junction had 5 bases not matched to a gene; V was cut back by 4 bases and J by 2 bases. This CDR3 comprises 16 residues. Germline-derived CDR1 and CDR2 are SGHDT and YYEEEE. The CDR3 DNA is TGTGCCAGCAGCAAGGACAGGGGGGGTAACACCGGGGAGCTGTTTTTT. The encoded protein is CASSKDRGGNTGELFF. Based on the CDR3 plus reference TRBV5-6 and TRBJ2-2, the full variable domain is DAGVTQSPTHLIKTRGQQVTLRCSPKSGHDTVSWYQQALGQGPQFIFQYYEEEERQRGNFPDRFSGHQFPNYSSELNVNALLLGDSALYLCASSKDRGGNTGELFFGEGSRLTVL.

The J gene is TRBJ2-7, the V gene TRBV7-2; 7 nucleotides line up with TRBD2. The CDR3 spans 15 residues. Germline V gene sequence: CDR1 SGHTA, CDR2 FQGNSA. V lost 1 base and J lost 4; bases outside the gene matches: 7. CDR3 DNA: TGTGCCAGCAGCTTAGGGGGAGGGAGCCAATACGAGCAGTACTTC. Translation: CASSLGGGSQYEQYF.

This chain joins TRBV7-8 and TRBJ1-2; TRBD1 matches 7 bases. CDR3 length: 13 amino acids. Germline CDR1 is SGHVS and CDR2 is FQNEAQ. V shed 1 base, J shed 6 bases, and the junction held 2 bases outside the gene matches. The CDR3 here is CASSLEGTDGYTF. As DNA, the CDR3 is TGTGCCAGCAGCTTAGAGGGGACAGATGGCTACACCTTC.

The CDR3 nucleotides are TGTGCCAGCAACCCCCCCGGGATACTGGGATATGGCTACACCTTC. The encoded protein is CASNPPGILGYGYTF. V usage is TRBV11-2 and J usage is TRBJ1-2; D gene ambiguous. Germline CDR1 SGHAT, CDR2 FQNNGV. V lost 7 bases to trimming and J lost 5 bases, with 20 bases between them. The CDR3 extends over 15 amino acids. The full variable domain, in which reference TRBV11-2 and TRBJ1-2 provide the parts outside the CDR3, is EAGVAQSPRYKIIEKRQSVAFWCNPISGHATLYWYQQILGQGPKLLIQFQNNGVVDDSQLPKDRFSAERLKGVDSTLKIQPAKLEDSAVYLCASNPPGILGYGYTFGSGTRLTVV.